Listed here are 13 T cell receptor beta chains from one sample, sequenced in a study of cytomegalovirus exposure and HLA in healthy donors. PCR primers comprised 60 Vbeta and 13 Jbeta primers. Using immunoSEQ multiplex PCR, the repertoire was profiled, and TCRdb retains in-frame clones only, with some absent. Of about 160,000 clones listed, around 86% are singletons. The material sequenced was PBMCs. These receptors originate from a girl aged 2-9 years in good health and CMV-seropositive.

The CDR3 loop reads CASSYGTGSTSTEAFF. CDR3 in DNA: TGTGCCAGCAGTTACGGTACAGGCTCCACTTCTACTGAAGCTTTCTTT. V is TRBV6-6 and J is TRBJ1-1; D might be TRBD1 (5 bases). This CDR3 is 16 amino acids long. Germline values: CDR1 MNHNY, CDR2 SVGAGI (reference sequence). Trimming took 2 bases from V and 5 from J, leaving 18 bases between them.

V and J are TRBV30 and TRBJ2-4; D may be TRBD1 (6 bases). Germline V gives CDR1 GTSNPN, CDR2 SVGIG (reference sequence). Trimming removed 1 base at V and 0 bases at J, with 10 bases between. The CDR3 loop spans 15 amino acids. CDR3 coding DNA: TGTGCCTGGAGTGCCGACAGGTTAGCCAAAAACATTCAGTACTTC. Its protein is CAWSADRLAKNIQYF.

The rearrangement joins TRBV4-1 to TRBJ1-2; a weak D match, TRBD1 (6 bases). This CDR3 region has 16 residues. Germline-derived CDR1 and CDR2 are MGHRA and YSYEKL. Trimming took off 2 bases at V and 0 bases at J, with 13 bases between the two ends. CDR3 residues: CASSQTGTQTNYGYTF. As DNA, the CDR3 is TGCGCCAGCAGCCAAACGGGGACACAAACTAACTATGGCTACACCTTC.

J is TRBJ2-3 and V is TRBV9, with TRBD1 matching 8 bases. The CDR3 runs 12 residues. Germline CDR1 SGDLS, CDR2 YYNGEE. V was clipped by 3 bases and J by 15 bases; unmatched bases: 9. This CDR3 is CASSGPGTGEYF. CDR3 nucleotides: TGTGCCAGCAGCGGCCCCGGGACAGGTGAATATTTT.

The chain employs TRBV5-1 and TRBJ2-2, with TRBD2 matching 8 bases. CDR1 is SGHRS and CDR2 is YFSETQ in the germline V gene. V trimming: 4 bases; J trimming: 8 bases; junction bases outside the gene matches: 4. The CDR3 loop spans 13 amino acids. The CDR3 is CASSPGGSGELFF. The DNA of the CDR3 is TGCGCCAGCAGCCCGGGAGGGTCTGGGGAGCTGTTTTTT.

This clone has just one count. The chain couples TRBV2 to TRBJ2-7, with 8 bases identical to TRBD1. With 1 base clipped from V and 0 bases from J, the junction kept 2 bases outside the gene matches. The CDR3 sequence is 15 residues long. Looked up from germline, CDR1 is SNHLY and CDR2 is FYNNEI. CDR3 protein: CASSEGGQGSYEQYF. The CDR3 nucleotides are TGTGCCAGCAGTGAAGGAGGACAGGGCTCCTACGAGCAGTACTTC.

J is TRBJ2-2 and V is TRBV4-1; D possibly corresponds to TRBD2 (6 bases). The CDR3 extends over 16 amino acids. V lost 1 base and J lost 8, with 17 bases in between. Germline values: CDR1 MGHRA, CDR2 YSYEKL. Here the CDR3 DNA reads TGCGCCAGCAGCCAAGGGGTGATGGCGGAGGGGGGGGAGCTGTTTTTT. It yields the protein CASSQGVMAEGGELFF.

This clone came up a few times. V gene TRBV27 combines with J gene TRBJ2-2, with D tentatively TRBD1 (6 bases). This CDR3 region has 16 residues. Trimming took off 1 base at V and 7 bases at J, with 16 bases between the two ends. Looked up from germline, CDR1 is MNHEY and CDR2 is SMNVEV (reference sequence). For the CDR3, the DNA is TGTGCCAGCAGTTTATACTACAGGGAGTTGGGCGGGGAGCTGTTTTTT. Amino acid sequence: CASSLYYRELGGELFF.

V is TRBV27 and J is TRBJ1-1; no clear D gene. Germline CDR1 and CDR2: MNHEY and SMNVEV (reference sequence). The CDR3 covers 12 residues. The V and J ends lost 7 bases and 2 bases respectively, with 8 bases between them. The CDR3 sequence: CASNEINTEAFF. The CDR3 DNA reads TGTGCCAGCAATGAGATTAACACTGAAGCTTTCTTT.

The chain's CDR3 is CAWRRQGNTGELFF. The CDR3 coding sequence is TGTGCCTGGAGGCGACAGGGGAACACCGGGGAGCTGTTTTTT. The V call is TRBV30, the J call TRBJ2-2; 7 bases line up with TRBD1. The length of the CDR3 is 14 residues. The germline V gene encodes CDR1 GTSNPN and CDR2 SVGIG (reference sequence). J was trimmed by 1 base and V by 3 bases; bases with no gene match: 2.

CDR3 in amino acids: CATSRSSDARGTDTQYF. The CDR3 bases are TGTGCCACCAGCAGATCTAGCGATGCCCGGGGCACAGATACGCAGTATTTT. The rearrangement joins TRBV15 to TRBJ2-3; D is perhaps TRBD2 (6 bases). The CDR3 loop spans 17 amino acids. From germline, CDR1 is LNHNV and CDR2 YYDKDF (reference sequence). Trimming shortened V by 2 bases and J by 1 base, and 16 bases separated the two germline ends. The full variable domain, with the rest looked up from reference TRBV15 and TRBJ2-3, is DAMVIQNPRYQVTQFGKPVTLSCSQTLNHNVMYWYQQKSSQAPKLLFHYYDKDFNNEADTPDNFQSRRPNTSFCFLDIRSPGLGDTAMYLCATSRSSDARGTDTQYFGPGTRLTVL.

The chain has TRBV6-1 and TRBJ1-2, with TRBD1 matching over 7 bases. The V gene's germline CDR1 is MNHNS and CDR2 SASEGT. There are 14 residues in the CDR3. Trimming took 7 bases from V and 4 from J; bases not matched to a gene: 9. The CDR3 region has the DNA TGTGCCAGCACCATGAGAGGGACAGCCTATGGCTACACCTTC. It translates to CASTMRGTAYGYTF.

The chain joins TRBV19 to TRBJ1-1, with TRBD1 identical over 7 bases. V shed 5 bases, J shed 3 bases, and the junction held 3 bases outside the gene matches. This CDR3 has 13 residues. The germline V gene has CDR1 LNHDA and CDR2 SQIVND (reference sequence). The CDR3, as DNA: TGTGCCAGTAGTTCAACAGGGGACACTGAAGCTTTCTTT. Its protein product is CASSSTGDTEAFF.